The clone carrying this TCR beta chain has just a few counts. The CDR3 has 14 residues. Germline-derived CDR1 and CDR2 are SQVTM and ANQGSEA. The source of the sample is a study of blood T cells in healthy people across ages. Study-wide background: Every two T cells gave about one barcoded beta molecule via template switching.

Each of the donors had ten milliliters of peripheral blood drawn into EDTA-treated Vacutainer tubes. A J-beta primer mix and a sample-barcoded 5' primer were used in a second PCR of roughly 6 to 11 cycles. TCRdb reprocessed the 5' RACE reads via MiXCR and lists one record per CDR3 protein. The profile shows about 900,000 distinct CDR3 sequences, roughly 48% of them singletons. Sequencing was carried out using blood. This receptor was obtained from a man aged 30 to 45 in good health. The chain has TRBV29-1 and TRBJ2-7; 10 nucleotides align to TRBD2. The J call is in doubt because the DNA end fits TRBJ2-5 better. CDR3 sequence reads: CSVGTSSGGQTQYF. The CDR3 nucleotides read TGCAGCGTTGGAACATCTAGCGGGGGACAGACCCAGTACTTC.